This TCR beta chain is drawn from a study of blood T cell repertoires in COVID-19 (dated by TCRdb to about 2020). The study in broad terms: Samples from collaborators originated in the United States, Italy and Spain and spanned both the acute and convalescent phases of COVID-19. The material from the prospective study consisted of cDNA or gDNA derived from T cells, B-cell-depleted T cells, or PBMCs. The dataset comprised deeply sampled blood TCRbeta repertoires from subjects exposed to, actively infected with, or recovered from COVID-19. The repertoires were made available in a free public database intended to serve as a resource for research on the immune response to SARS-CoV-2. Samples came from the ongoing ImmuneRACE study (first 160 participants) plus 1,254 subjects from 6 global collaborators. Sample metadata almost always included a de-identified subject ID, COVID-19 status, age in years and sex. Where HLA class I and class II types were available, the types were taken from metadata supplied by the sample provider, not from assay-based typing.

This clone is a singleton in its sample. The target of this receptor is not known. No base-level quality is on record; no much larger clone is a single base apart. TCRbeta CDR3 regions were amplified from genomic DNA by means of the immunoSEQ Assay, a bias-controlled multiplex PCR. In the source study's methods: The number of nucleated cells in each sample was estimated from the amplification of reference gene primers within the assay. Sequence reads were collapsed and filtered to measure the absolute abundance of every unique TCRbeta CDR3 rearrangement. For each sample, productive Simpson clonality was calculated as the square root of Simpson's diversity index across productive rearrangements. TCRdb's version of the immuneACCESS table is confined to in-frame rearrangements and falls short of the full clone set. An unresolved V gene accounts for under half of the shortfall where checked; the remainder is of unknown origin. D and trimming come from the DNA, and the V and J calls and clone size come from that table. Across this sample there are hundreds of thousands of clones, with 88% seen only once. Approximately 1.4% of the sample is in the top ten clones.

Each collaborating institution followed its own protocols to collect whole blood in K2EDTA tubes. For TCRbeta analysis, collaborators shipped samples as frozen whole blood, isolated PBMCs, or DNA extracted from either of those sample types. The research as a whole found: How much clinical and demographic metadata was included differed by source and by participant, and the metadata was provided uncurated.

V gives up 1 base and J gives up 4 bases, and the segment between their germline ends measures 11 bases. From the cysteine through the phenylalanine, the CDR3 covers 14 amino acids. Only the CDR3 region is kept as DNA, spanning 42 bases read in frame from base 1. Reading the germline V gene gives CDR1 SGHRS and CDR2 YFSETQ. This clonotype originated in an elderly man with acute or convalescent COVID-19. Sequencing used peripheral blood. The V gene is TRBV5-1 and the J gene is TRBJ1-1; the D segment could be TRBD1, given 5 matching bases. The nucleotide sequence is TGCGCCAGCAGCTTGCAGGGTAAAGCCACTGAAGCTTTCTTT. This is translated as CASSLQGKATEAFF. The full variable domain, completed from the reference TRBV5-1 and TRBJ1-1 proteins outside the CDR3, reads KAGVTQTPRYLIKTRGQQVTLSCSPISGHRSVSWYQQTPGQGLQFLFEYFSETQRNKGNFPGRFSGRQFSNSRSEMNVSTLELGDSALYLCASSLQGKATEAFFGQGTRLTVV.